The source of this T cell receptor (beta chain) is a study of T-cell memory formation after mild COVID-19. TCRdb reprocessed the 5' RACE reads via MiXCR and lists one record per CDR3 protein. The table shows hundreds of thousands of distinct CDR3 sequences, with about 20% occurring only once. The receptor comes from an adult woman who had mild COVID-19 (a few samples of this study predate the infection). Cell type and time point are not known. Input material: PBMCs or a T cell subset sorted from them (not recorded which).

The CDR3: CASSFGTGRNYGYTF. In nucleotides, the CDR3 is TGTGCCAGCAGCTTCGGGACAGGGAGGAACTATGGCTACACCTTC. V usage is TRBV7-6 and J usage is TRBJ1-2; TRBD1 aligns across 9 bases. CDR3 length: 15 amino acids. Germline values: CDR1 SGHVS, CDR2 FNYEAQ. V was clipped by 3 bases and J by 2 bases; unmatched bases: 4.